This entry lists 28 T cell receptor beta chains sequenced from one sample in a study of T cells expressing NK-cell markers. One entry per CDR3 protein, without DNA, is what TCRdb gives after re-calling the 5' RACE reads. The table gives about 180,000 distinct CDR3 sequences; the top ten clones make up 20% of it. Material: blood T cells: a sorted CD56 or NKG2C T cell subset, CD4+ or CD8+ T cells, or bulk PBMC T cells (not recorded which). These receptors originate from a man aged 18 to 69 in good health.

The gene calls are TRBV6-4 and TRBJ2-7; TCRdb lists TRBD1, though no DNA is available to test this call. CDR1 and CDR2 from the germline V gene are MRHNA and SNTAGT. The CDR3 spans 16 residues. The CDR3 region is CASSDEHRDGTTVQYF.

The CDR3 loop is CASSLVGPSGNTIYF. V usage is TRBV5-6 and J usage is TRBJ1-3; TCRdb outputs TRBD1, but without DNA this stays unchecked. Germline V gives CDR1 SGHDT, CDR2 YYEEEE. This CDR3 region has 15 residues.

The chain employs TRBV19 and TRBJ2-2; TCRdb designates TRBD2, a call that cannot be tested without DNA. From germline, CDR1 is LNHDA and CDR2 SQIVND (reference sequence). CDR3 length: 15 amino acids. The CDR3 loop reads CASSIRRESTGELFF.

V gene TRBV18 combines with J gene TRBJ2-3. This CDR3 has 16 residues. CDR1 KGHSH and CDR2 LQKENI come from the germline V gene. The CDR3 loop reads CASSSVADSSTDTQYF.

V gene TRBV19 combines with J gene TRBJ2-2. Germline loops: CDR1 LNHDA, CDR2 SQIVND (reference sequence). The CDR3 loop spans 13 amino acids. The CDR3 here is CASSISLFRELFF.

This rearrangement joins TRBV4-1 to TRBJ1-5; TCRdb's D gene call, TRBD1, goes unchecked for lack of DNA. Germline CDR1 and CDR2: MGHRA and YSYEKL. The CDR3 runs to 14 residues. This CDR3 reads CASSPDRGNQPQHF.

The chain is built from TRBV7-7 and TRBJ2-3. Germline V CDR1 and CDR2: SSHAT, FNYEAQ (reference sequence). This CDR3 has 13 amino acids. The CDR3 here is CASSSHDTDTQYF.

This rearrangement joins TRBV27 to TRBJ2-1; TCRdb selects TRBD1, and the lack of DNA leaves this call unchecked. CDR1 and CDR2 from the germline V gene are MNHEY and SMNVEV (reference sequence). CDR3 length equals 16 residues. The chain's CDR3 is CASSLTNTGVYNEQFF.

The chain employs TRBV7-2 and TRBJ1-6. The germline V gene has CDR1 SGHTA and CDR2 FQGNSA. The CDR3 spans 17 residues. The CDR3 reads CASSLRGQSSYNSPLHF. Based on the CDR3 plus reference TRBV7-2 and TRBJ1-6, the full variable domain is GAGVSQSPSNKVTEKGKDVELRCDPISGHTALYWYRQSLGQGLEFLIYFQGNSAPDKSGLPSDRFSAERTGGSVSTLTIQRTQQEDSAVYLCASSLRGQSSYNSPLHFGNGTRLTVT.

The CDR3 is CASRDRETTGELFF. This rearrangement joins TRBV28 to TRBJ2-2; absent DNA, TCRdb's TRBD1 call cannot be checked. In germline, CDR1 is MDHEN, CDR2 SYDVKM. The CDR3 is made up of 14 amino acids.

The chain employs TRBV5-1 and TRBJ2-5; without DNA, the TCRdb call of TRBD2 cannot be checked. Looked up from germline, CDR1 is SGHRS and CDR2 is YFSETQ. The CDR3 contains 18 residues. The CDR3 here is CASSLGAGTSGAWETQYF.

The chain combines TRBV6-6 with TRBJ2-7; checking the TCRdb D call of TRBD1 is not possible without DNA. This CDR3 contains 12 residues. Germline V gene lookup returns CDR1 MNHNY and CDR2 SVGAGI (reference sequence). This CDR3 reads CASGDRALEQYF.

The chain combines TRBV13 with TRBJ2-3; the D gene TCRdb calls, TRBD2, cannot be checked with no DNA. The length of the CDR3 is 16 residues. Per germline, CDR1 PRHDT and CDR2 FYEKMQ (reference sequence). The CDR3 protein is CASSYLLAGGTDTQYF. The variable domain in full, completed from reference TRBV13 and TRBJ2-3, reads AAGVIQSPRHLIKEKRETATLKCYPIPRHDTVYWYQQGPGQDPQFLISFYEKMQSDKGSIPDRFSAQQFSDYHSELNMSSLELGDSALYFCASSYLLAGGTDTQYFGPGTRLTVL.

CDR3 sequence: CASSYSTFSGTGLYEQYF. V and J are TRBV6-2 or TRBV6-3 and TRBJ2-7; TCRdb's D call of TRBD1 is untestable without DNA. CDR3 length: 18 residues. In germline, CDR1 is MNHEY, CDR2 SVGEGT.

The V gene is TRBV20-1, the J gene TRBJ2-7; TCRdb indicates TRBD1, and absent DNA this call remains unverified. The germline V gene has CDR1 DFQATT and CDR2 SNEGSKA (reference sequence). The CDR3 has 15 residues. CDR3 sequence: CSARDVAGGHYEQYF.

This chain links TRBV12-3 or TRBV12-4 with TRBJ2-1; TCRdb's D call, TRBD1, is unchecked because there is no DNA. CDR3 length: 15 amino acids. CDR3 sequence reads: CASSPDRANYNEQFF.

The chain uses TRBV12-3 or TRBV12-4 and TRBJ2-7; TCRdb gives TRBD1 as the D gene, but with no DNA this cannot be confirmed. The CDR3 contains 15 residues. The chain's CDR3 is CASSQGTETSYEQYF.

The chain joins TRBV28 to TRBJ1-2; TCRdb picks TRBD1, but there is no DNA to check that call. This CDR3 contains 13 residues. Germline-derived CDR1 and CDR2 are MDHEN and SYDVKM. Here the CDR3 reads CASTDGQGGGYTF.

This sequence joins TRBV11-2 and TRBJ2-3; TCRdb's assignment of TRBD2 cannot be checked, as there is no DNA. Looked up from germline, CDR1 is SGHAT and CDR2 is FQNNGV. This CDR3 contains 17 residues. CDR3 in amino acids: CASSLRGTSGGSDTQYF.

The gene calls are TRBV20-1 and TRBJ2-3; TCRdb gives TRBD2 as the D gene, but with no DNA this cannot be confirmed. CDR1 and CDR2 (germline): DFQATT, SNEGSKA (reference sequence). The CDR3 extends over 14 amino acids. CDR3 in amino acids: CSARDYSGVDTQYF.

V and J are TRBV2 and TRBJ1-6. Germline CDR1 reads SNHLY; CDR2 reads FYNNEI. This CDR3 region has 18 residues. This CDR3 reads CASSDRWSGSSYNSPLHF. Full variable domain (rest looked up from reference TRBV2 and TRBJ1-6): EPEVTQTPSHQVTQMGQEVILRCVPISNHLYFYWYRQILGQKVEFLVSFYNNEISEKSEIFDDQFSVERPDGSNFTLKIRSTKLEDSAMYFCASSDRWSGSSYNSPLHFGNGTRLTVT.

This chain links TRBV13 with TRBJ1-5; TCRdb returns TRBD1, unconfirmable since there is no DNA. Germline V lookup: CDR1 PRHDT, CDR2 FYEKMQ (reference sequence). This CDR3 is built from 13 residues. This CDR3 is CASSSDRDQPQHF.

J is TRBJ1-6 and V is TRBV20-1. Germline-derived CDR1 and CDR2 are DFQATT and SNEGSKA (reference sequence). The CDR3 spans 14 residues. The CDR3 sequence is CSVTGAPYNSPLHF.

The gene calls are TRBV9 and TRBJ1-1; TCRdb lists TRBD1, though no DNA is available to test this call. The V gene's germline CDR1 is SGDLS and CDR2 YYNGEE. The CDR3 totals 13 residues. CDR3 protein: CASSPGRDPEAFF. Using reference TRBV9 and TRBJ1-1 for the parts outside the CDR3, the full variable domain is DSGVTQTPKHLITATGQRVTLRCSPRSGDLSVYWYQQSLDQGLQFLIQYYNGEERAKGNILERFSAQQFPDLHSELNLSSLELGDSALYFCASSPGRDPEAFFGQGTRLTVV.

Here the CDR3 reads CASSVEEAGGTDTQYF. V is TRBV9 and J is TRBJ2-3; TCRdb names TRBD2, which stays unverified in the absence of DNA. The CDR3 consists of 16 residues. Per germline, CDR1 SGDLS and CDR2 YYNGEE.

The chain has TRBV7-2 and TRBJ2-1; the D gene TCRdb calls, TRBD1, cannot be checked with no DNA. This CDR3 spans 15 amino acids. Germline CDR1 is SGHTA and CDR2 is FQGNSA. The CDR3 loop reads CASSPPSGEGNEQFF.

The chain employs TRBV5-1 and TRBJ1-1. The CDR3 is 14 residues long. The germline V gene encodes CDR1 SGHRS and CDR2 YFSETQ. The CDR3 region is CASSWGGGKAEAFF.

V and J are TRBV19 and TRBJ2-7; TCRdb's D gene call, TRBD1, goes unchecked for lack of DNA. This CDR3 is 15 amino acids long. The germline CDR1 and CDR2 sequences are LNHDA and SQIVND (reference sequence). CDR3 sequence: CASSIGTGSAYEQYF.